The present T cell receptor (beta chain) was sequenced within a study of blood T cell repertoires in COVID-19. Overall study context: The cDNA or gDNA used as material had been derived from T cells, B-cell-depleted T cells, or PBMCs.

Exposed participants encountered a COVID-19 case during the 2 weeks preceding study entry. The repertoire was sequenced with immunoSEQ multiplex PCR; TCRdb's copy has only in-frame clones and lacks some. The sample carries some 150,000 clones, about 84% recorded once. Germline CDR1 and CDR2: KGHSH and LQKENI. J gave up 8 bases and V 4 bases, and 21 bases lay outside the gene matches. The CDR3 contains 18 residues. This TCR was recovered from a woman between 18 and 29 years old who had been exposed to COVID-19. V is TRBV18 and J is TRBJ1-2; the match to TRBD1 covers 8 bases. The specimen sequenced was PBMCs or T cells enriched from blood (not recorded which). CDR3: CASSLIGTSGQGAIGYTF. In DNA form, the CDR3 reads TGTGCCAGCTCACTCATCGGGACGTCGGGGCAGGGGGCTATCGGCTACACCTTC. Variable domain in full (rest from reference TRBV18 and TRBJ1-2): NAGVMQNPRHLVRRRGQEARLRCSPMKGHSHVYWYRQLPEEGLKFMVYLQKENIIDESGMPKERFSAEFPKEGPSILRIQQVVRGDSAAYFCASSLIGTSGQGAIGYTFGSGTRLTVV.